The T cell receptor (beta chain) described here comes from a study of metastatic and nonmetastatic thyroid tumors. This clone was seen many times. CDR1 is MNHEY, CDR2 SVGEGT, per germline. The CDR3 is made up of 15 amino acids. Trimming stripped 5 bases from V and 2 bases from J, with 15 bases between. Before thyroid surgery, none of the patients had received any treatment. TCRdb ran MiXCR on the PCR reads. In the table there are about 92,000 clones, about 15% of which are singletons. The chain employs TRBV6-2 or TRBV6-3 and TRBJ2-5, with D perhaps matching TRBD2 (6 bases). The sequenced sample consisted of blood. The clonotype comes from a female donor with papillary thyroid cancer or a benign thyroid nodule (not recorded which). Some clones in this sample may be carry-over from other donors' samples. CDR3 in amino acids: CASSRSLGTQETQYF. Here the CDR3 DNA reads TGTGCCAGCAGTCGCTCCTTGGGGACTCAAGAGACCCAGTACTTC.